This T cell receptor (beta chain) was found in a study of monozygotic twins with inflammatory bowel disease. Study-wide results and limits: No difference in repertoire similarity was seen between concordant and discordant twins, possibly because power was limited. IBD patients share fewer clonotypes with other people than healthy twins do, especially with disease activity.

Each CDR3 protein gets one entry in TCRdb, which reprocessed the 5' RACE reads and gives no DNA. This table lists over 110,000 distinct CDR3 sequences. The CDR3 has 13 residues. Per the germline V gene, CDR1 is DFQATT and CDR2 is SNEGSKA (reference sequence). About this clonotype: Its target is not known.

After skipping T cell sorting, the authors isolated total RNA from whole blood. Sequencing was carried out using blood. The chain joins TRBV20-1 to TRBJ1-4. This receptor was obtained from a human donor with ulcerative colitis or Crohn's disease, or a healthy co-twin of an affected twin (not recorded which). The CDR3 protein is CSPVGATNEKLFF.